The source of this T cell receptor (beta chain) is a study of T cell changes during pregnancy in multiple sclerosis (dated by TCRdb to between 2018 and 2021). Notes on the research overall: The study examined how the T cell repertoire changed over the course of pregnancy in women with multiple sclerosis.

In regard to this clone: The antigen it recognizes is unknown. No much larger clone exists at a distance of one base, and base qualities are not known.

Receptors were amplified or captured by the immunoSEQ multiplex PCR assay. What TCRdb holds here is the immuneACCESS table cut down to in-frame rearrangements. Part of the clones is not present; checked against another copy, under half of the missing clones reflect an unresolved V gene, and the others are unexplained. A total of roughly 69,000 clones appear in this sample, roughly 88% of them only once. The top ten clones comprise more than 1.3% of the sample. This sample comprised peripheral blood, obtained in the third trimester of pregnancy. The receptor was derived from a female donor with multiple sclerosis, enrolled in a pregnancy study.

The DNA reads TGTGCCAGCAGCTTAGCGTTCGACAGGGTGCGTCAGCCCCAGCATTTT. The encoded protein is CASSLAFDRVRQPQHF. The rearrangement joined TRBV7-8 to TRBJ1-5; 7 bases in the junction line up with TRBD1. There are 16 amino acids in the CDR3, from cysteine to phenylalanine inclusive. Kept here is only the CDR3 DNA, which spans 48 bases and is read in frame from base 1. The germline V gene supplies CDR1 SGHVS and CDR2 FQNEAQ. From V the trimming removes 0 bases and from J it removes 6 bases, while the gene matches leave 8 bases of the junction unaccounted for.